A selection of T cell receptor beta chains follows, all from one sample in a study of T-cell memory formation after mild COVID-19. Using its own MiXCR run on the 5' RACE reads, TCRdb lists one record per CDR3 protein. Of some 350,000 distinct CDR3 sequences listed, 15% to 20% are singletons. Sequenced sample: PBMCs or a T cell subset sorted from them (not recorded which). These receptor sequences come from a man younger than 30 who had mild COVID-19 (a few samples of this study predate the infection). Cell type and time point are not known. Each CDR3 is given with its conserved first and last residue. Each record gives: D gene, V gene, J gene, clone size, CDR3 protein, CDR3 DNA. The D gene is left open where the match is weak. A clone size is listed for some rows: how often the clone was seen (once, few, many), or a class if it is expanded.

D gene: .; V gene: TRBV12-3/TRBV12-4; J gene: TRBJ2-2; clone size: many; CDR3 protein: CASSFRPGELFF; CDR3 DNA: TGTGCCAGCAGTTTCCGGCCCGGGGAGCTGTTTTTT
D gene: .; V gene: TRBV29-1; J gene: TRBJ1-2; clone size: few; CDR3 protein: CSVEVGVANYGYTF; CDR3 DNA: TGCAGCGTTGAAGTAGGGGTAGCTAACTATGGCTACACCTTC
D gene: TRBD2; V gene: TRBV7-9; J gene: TRBJ2-3; clone size: many; CDR3 protein: CASSWEGSTDTQYF; CDR3 DNA: TGTGCCAGCAGCTGGGAGGGAAGCACAGATACGCAGTATTTT
D gene: TRBD2; V gene: TRBV7-2; J gene: TRBJ2-5; clone size: .; CDR3 protein: CASSFGGAVAETQYF; CDR3 DNA: TGTGCCAGCAGCTTCGGGGGGGCAGTGGCAGAGACCCAGTACTTC
D gene: TRBD1; V gene: TRBV7-6; J gene: TRBJ2-5; clone size: .; CDR3 protein: CASSLGSQGAQYF; CDR3 DNA: TGTGCCAGCAGCTTGGGCTCCCAGGGGGCCCAGTACTTC
D gene: .; V gene: TRBV16; J gene: TRBJ1-5; clone size: few; CDR3 protein: CASSQSVMGNQPQHF; CDR3 DNA: TGTGCCAGCAGCCAATCAGTGATGGGCAATCAGCCCCAGCATTTT
D gene: .; V gene: TRBV19; J gene: TRBJ1-6; clone size: .; CDR3 protein: CASSFWTARNSPLHF; CDR3 DNA: TGTGCCAGTAGCTTTTGGACAGCAAGGAATTCACCCCTCCACTTT
D gene: TRBD1; V gene: TRBV6-4; J gene: TRBJ1-6; clone size: few; CDR3 protein: CASSDGTETSPLHF; CDR3 DNA: TGTGCCAGCAGTGACGGGACAGAGACTTCACCCCTCCACTTT
D gene: TRBD2; V gene: TRBV6-4; J gene: TRBJ2-3; clone size: few; CDR3 protein: CASSDSTRAGGRDTQYF; CDR3 DNA: TGTGCCAGCAGTGACTCCACTAGAGCGGGGGGCCGAGATACGCAGTATTTT
D gene: .; V gene: TRBV27; J gene: TRBJ1-2; clone size: few; CDR3 protein: CASSFGAGTGGYTF; CDR3 DNA: TGTGCCAGCAGTTTCGGGGCAGGGACTGGCGGCTACACCTTC
D gene: TRBD2; V gene: TRBV18; J gene: TRBJ2-5; clone size: few; CDR3 protein: CASSPRAGGTKTQYF; CDR3 DNA: TGTGCCAGCTCACCACGCGCGGGGGGAACGAAGACCCAGTACTTC
D gene: TRBD2; V gene: TRBV6-5; J gene: TRBJ2-2; clone size: .; CDR3 protein: CASKTLAGGPGELFF; CDR3 DNA: TGTGCCAGCAAAACTTTAGCGGGGGGGCCCGGGGAGCTGTTTTTT
D gene: .; V gene: TRBV6-5; J gene: TRBJ1-1; clone size: few; CDR3 protein: CASRSRNQGTEAFF; CDR3 DNA: TGTGCCAGCAGGTCCAGAAACCAGGGCACTGAAGCTTTCTTT
D gene: TRBD1; V gene: TRBV24-1; J gene: TRBJ2-3; clone size: few; CDR3 protein: CATGDRGTDTQYF; CDR3 DNA: TGTGCCACCGGGGACAGGGGGACAGATACGCAGTATTTT
D gene: .; V gene: TRBV7-3; J gene: TRBJ2-1; clone size: .; CDR3 protein: CASSQLKSSYNEQFF; CDR3 DNA: TGTGCCAGCAGCCAGCTCAAGAGCTCCTACAATGAGCAGTTCTTC
D gene: .; V gene: TRBV6-2/TRBV6-3; J gene: TRBJ1-2; clone size: few; CDR3 protein: CASSYPGQSYGYTF; CDR3 DNA: TGTGCCAGCAGTTACCCCGGACAGAGCTATGGCTACACCTTC
D gene: .; V gene: TRBV2; J gene: TRBJ2-1; clone size: .; CDR3 protein: CASSGAHKLDEQFF; CDR3 DNA: TGTGCCAGCAGTGGGGCCCACAAGTTGGATGAGCAGTTCTTC
D gene: TRBD2; V gene: TRBV4-2; J gene: TRBJ2-7; clone size: few; CDR3 protein: CASSQELGLAAYEQYF; CDR3 DNA: TGTGCCAGCAGCCAAGAACTGGGACTAGCGGCGTACGAGCAGTACTTC
D gene: TRBD2; V gene: TRBV2; J gene: TRBJ2-2; clone size: .; CDR3 protein: CAKGTSGKYTGELFF; CDR3 DNA: TGTGCCAAAGGGACTAGCGGAAAATACACCGGGGAGCTGTTTTTT
D gene: TRBD1; V gene: TRBV5-5; J gene: TRBJ1-6; clone size: .; CDR3 protein: CASSLAGTGSGSPLHF; CDR3 DNA: TGTGCCAGCAGCTTGGCCGGGACAGGGTCAGGTTCACCCCTCCACTTT
D gene: .; V gene: TRBV20-1; J gene: TRBJ1-3; clone size: few; CDR3 protein: CSARRQVSGNTIYF; CDR3 DNA: TGCAGTGCTAGGCGACAGGTCTCTGGAAACACCATATATTTT
D gene: TRBD1; V gene: TRBV19; J gene: TRBJ1-5; clone size: few; CDR3 protein: CASSLQGIDQPQHF; CDR3 DNA: TGTGCCAGTAGTTTACAGGGGATCGATCAGCCCCAGCATTTT
D gene: TRBD1; V gene: TRBV20-1; J gene: TRBJ2-1; clone size: few; CDR3 protein: CSATGALYNEQFF; CDR3 DNA: TGCAGTGCGACAGGGGCCCTGTACAATGAGCAGTTCTTC
D gene: TRBD1; V gene: TRBV6-5; J gene: TRBJ1-1; clone size: .; CDR3 protein: CASSYGQGRAFF; CDR3 DNA: TGTGCCAGCAGTTACGGACAGGGTAGAGCTTTCTTT